This T cell receptor beta chain is drawn from a study of beta chain features in type 1 diabetes. Findings and limits, study-wide: TCRB CDR3 length was moderately but significantly reduced in all four CD4+ subsets of Type 1 diabetes patients.

Trimming removed 0 bases from V and 8 bases from J, with 8 bases in between. The CDR3 is 13 residues long. From germline, CDR1 is SGHNT and CDR2 YYREEE (reference sequence). Sequencing targeted expressed TCRB transcripts, as all isolated RNA had been reverse transcribed. Measured with immunoSEQ multiplex PCR; TCRdb has only the in-frame clones, and not every one. The data show roughly 290,000 clones, about 8.5% seen once. In its sample, this clone was seen a few times. As yet, its antigen is unknown. The sample carries other DNA sequences with the same CDR3. The rearrangement links TRBV5-4 to TRBJ1-4; no clear D. The receptor comes from a woman aged 18 to 35 in good health. The material sequenced was central memory CD4+ T cells from blood. The CDR3 loop is CASSLALEEKLFF. CDR3 DNA sequence: TGTGCCAGCAGCTTGGCTCTGGAAGAAAAACTGTTTTTT.